The entry that follows covers one T cell receptor beta chain sequence. This receptor's antigen is unknown. Base qualities are not provided; no much larger clone lies one nucleotide away. The collaborating institutions used their own protocols to collect whole blood in K2EDTA tubes. For TCRbeta analysis, collaborators shipped samples as frozen whole blood, isolated PBMCs, or DNA extracted from either of those sample types. Reading from cysteine to phenylalanine, the CDR3 counts 15 amino acids. Just CDR3 DNA is preserved here, 45 bases in frame from base 1. V is cut back by 4 bases and J by 2 bases, with 6 bases in the junction unmatched. The germline V gene yields SGHRS for CDR1 and YFSETQ for CDR2. The sample originates from a study of blood T cell repertoires in COVID-19 (TCRdb year 2020). For context, the study as a whole: The collaborator samples originated in the United States, Italy and Spain and spanned the acute and convalescent phases of COVID-19. HLA class I and class II types, where available, came from metadata supplied by the sample provider rather than from assay-based typing. A freely available public database, intended as a resource for researchers studying the immune response to SARS-CoV-2, is where the repertoires were released. The samples were drawn from two sources: the first 160 participants of the ongoing ImmuneRACE study, and some 1,300 subjects contributed by 6 global collaborators. The dataset comprised deeply sampled blood TCRbeta repertoires from subjects exposed to, actively infected with, or recovered from COVID-19. The material from the prospective study consisted of cDNA or gDNA derived from T cells, B-cell-depleted T cells, or PBMCs. A de-identified subject ID, COVID-19 status, age in years and sex were almost always included in the sample metadata.

The immunoSEQ Assay, a bias-controlled multiplex PCR, was used to amplify TCRbeta CDR3 regions from genomic DNA. On the study's bioinformatics: The number of nucleated cells in each sample was estimated from the amplification of reference gene primers within the assay. To quantify the absolute abundance of each unique TCRbeta CDR3 rearrangement, sequence reads were collapsed and filtered. Productive Simpson clonality was computed per sample as the square root of Simpson's diversity index over productive rearrangements. In TCRdb, the immuneACCESS table is reduced to in-frame sequences with V and J assigned. These tables do not hold every clone; where another copy was compared, an unresolved V gene accounts for under half, and the others remain unexplained. D and trimming were read from the DNA, whereas the V and J calls and clone size are those reported in that table. This sample comprises about 160,000 clones, 80% to 90% of them detected only once. The ten largest clones add up to approximately 18% of the sample.

On the study overall, not on this receptor specifically: Clinical and demographic metadata were provided uncurated, with the amount varying by source and participant.

This receptor was obtained from a woman older than 75 with acute or convalescent COVID-19. Input material: peripheral blood. The chain couples TRBV5-1 to TRBJ2-3, and TRBD1 matches 8 of the central bases. The CDR3 loop reads CASSHGQGLTDTQYF. The nucleotide sequence reads as follows: TGCGCCAGCAGCCACGGACAGGGACTCACAGATACGCAGTATTTT. Where the CDR3 stops, the reference TRBV5-1 and TRBJ2-3 genes take over; the full variable domain is KAGVTQTPRYLIKTRGQQVTLSCSPISGHRSVSWYQQTPGQGLQFLFEYFSETQRNKGNFPGRFSGRQFSNSRSEMNVSTLELGDSALYLCASSHGQGLTDTQYFGPGTRLTVL.